This T cell receptor beta chain was profiled in a study of neoadjuvant anti-PD-1 for oral cavity cancer. Study-wide background: Patients without progression received a fourth nivolumab dose around day 43, then surgical resection on days 50-56.

The CDR3 extends over 14 amino acids. V dropped 4 bases and J dropped 0 bases, with 11 bases sitting between them. The germline V gene encodes CDR1 SGDLS and CDR2 YYNGEE. Clones were read by immunoSEQ multiplex PCR, and TCRdb kept only the in-frame ones, dropping some. The repertoire holds some 17,000 clones, around 71% seen once, with roughly 2.5% in the top ten. Patients were newly diagnosed with stage II-IVA oral cavity squamous cell carcinoma without prior systemic or radiation treatment. The chain couples TRBV9 to TRBJ2-7; unclear D gene. The sequence derives from a person aged 40 to 85 with oral cavity squamous cell carcinoma. The source material was PBMCs, sampled before nivolumab (anti-PD-1) treatment. CDR3 nucleotide sequence: TGTGCCAGCAGCCCGGACGTCGCCTCCTACGAGCAGTACTTC. Translation gives CASSPDVASYEQYF.